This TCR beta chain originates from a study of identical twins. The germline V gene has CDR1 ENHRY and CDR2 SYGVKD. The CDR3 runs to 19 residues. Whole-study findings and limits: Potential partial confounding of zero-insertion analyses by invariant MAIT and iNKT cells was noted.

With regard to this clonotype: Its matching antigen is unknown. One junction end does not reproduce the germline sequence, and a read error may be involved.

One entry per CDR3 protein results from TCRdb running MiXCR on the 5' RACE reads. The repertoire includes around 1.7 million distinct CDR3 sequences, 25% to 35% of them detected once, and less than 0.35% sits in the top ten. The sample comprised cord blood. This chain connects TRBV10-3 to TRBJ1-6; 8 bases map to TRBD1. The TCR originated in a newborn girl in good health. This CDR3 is CAISETGGTGSSYNSLLHF. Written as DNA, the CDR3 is TGTGCCATCAGTGAGACAGGGGGAACTGGGAGCTCCTATAATTCACTCCTCCACTTT.